What follows is one T cell receptor (beta chain) and its context. The data belong to a study of radiotherapy plus CTLA-4 blockade in lung cancer. Sequencing used immunoSEQ multiplex PCR; TCRdb keeps in-frame clones, though not all of them. The sample lists about 40,000 clones; more than 65% were seen once. Germline CDR1 reads GTSNPN; CDR2 reads SVGIG (reference sequence). J gave up 1 base and V 2 bases, and 11 bases lay outside the gene matches. The CDR3 consists of 17 residues. The sequence came from a human donor with non-small cell lung cancer who had stable disease on radiotherapy plus ipilimumab. The chain joins TRBV30 to TRBJ2-3, with 8 positions matching TRBD1. The sequencing used peripheral blood, collected from a patient treated with radiotherapy plus ipilimumab. CDR3 sequence: CAWSTDRVRLGTDTQYF. The CDR3 DNA reads TGTGCCTGGAGTACGGACAGGGTTCGGTTGGGCACAGATACGCAGTATTTT.